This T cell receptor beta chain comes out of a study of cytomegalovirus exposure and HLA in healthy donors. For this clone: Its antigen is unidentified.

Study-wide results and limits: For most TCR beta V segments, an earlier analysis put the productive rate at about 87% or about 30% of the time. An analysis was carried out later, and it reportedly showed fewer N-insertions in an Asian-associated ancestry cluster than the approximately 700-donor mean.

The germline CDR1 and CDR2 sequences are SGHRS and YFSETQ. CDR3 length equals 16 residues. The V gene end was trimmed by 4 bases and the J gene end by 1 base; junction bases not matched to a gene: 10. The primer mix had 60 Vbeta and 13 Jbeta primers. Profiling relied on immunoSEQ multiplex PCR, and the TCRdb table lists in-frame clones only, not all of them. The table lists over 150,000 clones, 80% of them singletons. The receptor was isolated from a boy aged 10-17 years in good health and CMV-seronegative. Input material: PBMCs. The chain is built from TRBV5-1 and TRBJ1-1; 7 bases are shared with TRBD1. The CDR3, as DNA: TGCGCCAGCAGCGGACGTACAGGGGCAGGGAACACTGAAGCTTTCTTT. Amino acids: CASSGRTGAGNTEAFF.